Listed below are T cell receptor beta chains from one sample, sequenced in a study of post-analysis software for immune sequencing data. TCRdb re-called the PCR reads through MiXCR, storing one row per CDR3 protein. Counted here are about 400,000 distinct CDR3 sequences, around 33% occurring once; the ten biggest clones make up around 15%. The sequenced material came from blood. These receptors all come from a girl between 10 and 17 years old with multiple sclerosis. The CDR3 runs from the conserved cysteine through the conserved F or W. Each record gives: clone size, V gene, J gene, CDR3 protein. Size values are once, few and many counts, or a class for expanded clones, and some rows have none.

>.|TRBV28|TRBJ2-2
CASSPDRGQTGELFF
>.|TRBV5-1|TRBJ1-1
CASSATGTGDTEAFF
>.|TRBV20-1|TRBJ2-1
CSAKTLSSYNEQFF
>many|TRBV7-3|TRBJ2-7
CASSPRTEGNYEQYF
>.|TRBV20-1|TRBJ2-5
CSASSGGAGETQYF
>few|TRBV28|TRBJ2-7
CASSVQGYLYEQYF
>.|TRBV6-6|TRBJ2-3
CAARGGSLDTQYF
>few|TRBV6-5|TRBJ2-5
CASSRHRDRQETQYF
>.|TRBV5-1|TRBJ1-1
CASSSTGTGVTEAFF
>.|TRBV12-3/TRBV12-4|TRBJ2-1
CASSFIRATYNEQFF
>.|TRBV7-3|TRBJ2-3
CASSFRGEDTQYF
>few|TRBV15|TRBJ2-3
CATSRVGATDTQYF
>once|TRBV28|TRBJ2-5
CASSLGRGMGETQYF
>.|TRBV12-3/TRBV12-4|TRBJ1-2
CASSRWSTRGYTF
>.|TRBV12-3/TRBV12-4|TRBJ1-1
CASGFSSSTEAFF
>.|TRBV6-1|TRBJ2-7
CASSDGLNYEQYF
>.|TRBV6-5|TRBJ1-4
CASQLGDRNLATNEKLFF
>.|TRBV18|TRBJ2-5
CASSPRNEATRYF
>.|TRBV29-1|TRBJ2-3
CSARDPTDAQYF
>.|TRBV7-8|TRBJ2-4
CASSFRGGQGSKNIQYF
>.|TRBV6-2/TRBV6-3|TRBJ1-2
CASSYGIKSGYTF
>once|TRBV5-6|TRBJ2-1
CASSGGTSGGLGNEQFF
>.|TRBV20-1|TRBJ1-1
CSASRTGPYPEAFF
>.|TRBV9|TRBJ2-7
CASSPRPTSYEQYF
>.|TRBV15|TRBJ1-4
CATSRDPGQSSRVFF
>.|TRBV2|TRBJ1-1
CASGQAQENSEAFF
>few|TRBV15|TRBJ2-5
CATSRDERGPQETQYF
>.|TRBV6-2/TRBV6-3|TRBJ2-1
CASSYSPGNEQFF
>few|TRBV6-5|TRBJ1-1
CASSRQGLAFF
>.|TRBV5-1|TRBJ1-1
CASSSSAGSTEAFF
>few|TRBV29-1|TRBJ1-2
CSVTGTEYGYTF
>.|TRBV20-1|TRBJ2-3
CSGEGGSGTDTQYF
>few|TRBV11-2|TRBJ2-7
CASSLESGGAYEQYF
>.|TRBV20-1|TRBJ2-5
CSASLLEGTYLQETQYF
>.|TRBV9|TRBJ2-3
CASSDSTGTSFFPDTQYF
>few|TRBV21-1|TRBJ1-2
CASSIHCLLTQKAGYTF
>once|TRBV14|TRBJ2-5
CASSPLTDLYQETQYF
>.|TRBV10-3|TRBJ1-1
CAISGYGGPNTEAFF
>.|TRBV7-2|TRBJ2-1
CASSLALAGATEQFF
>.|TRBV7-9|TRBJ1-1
CASSSFQGQNEAFF
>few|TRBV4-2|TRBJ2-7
CASSQSWTGDYEQYF
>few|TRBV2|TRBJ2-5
CASSLGGGRRQETQYF